These 28 T cell receptor beta chains came from one sample sequenced in a study of T cells in localized non-small cell lung cancer. Sequencing was performed with immunoSEQ multiplex PCR; in TCRdb, only in-frame clones are kept and a portion is missing. The sample yields some 980 clones, about a fifth seen once. The sequencing here drew on normal lung tissue next to the tumor, taken before any cancer treatment. All receptors derive from a female donor older than 55 with stage I lung adenocarcinoma.

This clone is deemed medium-sized. The genes are TRBV6-8 and TRBJ1-2, with 9 bases matching TRBD1. V trimming: 2 bases; J trimming: 4 bases; junction bases outside the gene matches: 5. The CDR3 has 15 residues. The germline V gene has CDR1 MNHGY and CDR2 SAAAGT. CDR3 region: CASSYAGQGTYGYTF. The CDR3 bases are TGTGCCAGCAGTTACGCGGGACAGGGAACCTATGGCTACACCTTC.

The chain uses TRBV30 and TRBJ1-2; tentative D call: TRBD1 (6 bases). V lost 0 bases, J lost 5 bases, and 25 bases lay in between. From germline, CDR1 is GTSNPN and CDR2 SVGIG (reference sequence). This CDR3 has 18 residues. The CDR3, as DNA: TGTGCCTGGAGTGTCTTTCGGGGGGCGATGGGCCTGGAATATGGCTACACCTTC. Translating gives CAWSVFRGAMGLEYGYTF.

The chain recombines TRBV11-3 with TRBJ2-1; TRBD1 aligns across 8 bases. The CDR3 loop spans 15 amino acids. CDR1 SGHNT and CDR2 YENEEA come from the germline V gene. Trimming took 3 bases from V and 3 from J; bases not matched to a gene: 4. Written as DNA, the CDR3 is TGTGCCAGCAGCTTTAGACAGGGGAGCTACAATGAGCAGTTCTTC. Translated: CASSFRQGSYNEQFF.

The rearrangement joins TRBV11-3 to TRBJ1-6, with D possibly being TRBD1 (6 bases). Germline V gene data show CDR1 as SGHNT and CDR2 as YENEEA. The CDR3 is made up of 14 amino acids. V lost 1 base and J lost 6, with 7 bases in between. This CDR3 reads CASSLVQGNSPLHF. The CDR3 DNA sequence: TGTGCCAGCAGCTTAGTACAGGGTAATTCACCCCTCCACTTT.

The chain combines TRBV28 with TRBJ2-1; TRBD2 might be the D (9 bases). V lost 6 bases and J 0 bases, leaving 36 bases between the germline ends. This CDR3 is 23 amino acids long. Germline CDR1 is MDHEN and CDR2 is SYDVKM. CDR3 loop: CASSRRQGASGEHLPSSYNEQFF. As DNA, the CDR3 is TGTGCCAGCAGCCGACGTCAGGGGGCTAGCGGGGAACACTTACCTAGCTCCTACAATGAGCAGTTCTTC.

This clone counts as medium-sized. The J gene is TRBJ2-1, the V gene TRBV11-3, with 7 bases that match TRBD2. Germline trimming cut 3 bases from V and 6 bases from J; bases unmatched to any gene: 20. Germline V gene lookup returns CDR1 SGHNT and CDR2 YENEEA. The CDR3 totals 19 residues. The CDR3, as DNA: TGTGCCAGCAGCTTGGGTGGGGCTAGCGGAGGCCCCTCCGGCAATGAGCAGTTCTTC. This sequence encodes CASSLGGASGGPSGNEQFF.

The chain uses TRBV11-3 and TRBJ2-7; 7 bases align to TRBD2. Germline V gene sequence: CDR1 SGHNT, CDR2 YENEEA. There are 14 residues in the CDR3. After removal of 0 bases from V and 5 bases from J, the junction contained 4 bases not matched to a gene. CDR3 residues: CASSLEGRGNEQYF. The CDR3, as DNA: TGTGCCAGCAGCTTAGAGGGGAGGGGAAACGAGCAGTACTTC.

The chain recombines TRBV11-3 with TRBJ2-1, with D unresolved. The CDR3 spans 14 residues. With 3 bases removed from V and 4 bases from J, the gap between germline ends came to 10 bases. Germline CDR1 SGHNT, CDR2 YENEEA. The CDR3 DNA sequence: TGTGCCAGCAGCTTTGAGCGAAGATACAATGAGCAGTTCTTC. Residues: CASSFERRYNEQFF. Drawing the rest from reference TRBV11-3 and TRBJ2-1, the complete variable domain is EAGVVQSPRYKIIEKKQPVAFWCNPISGHNTLYWYLQNLGQGPELLIRYENEEAVDDSQLPKDRFSAERLKGVDSTLKIQPAELGDSAVYLCASSFERRYNEQFFGPGTRLTVL.

The genes are TRBV11-3 and TRBJ2-5, with D possibly TRBD2 on 5 matching bases. V was clipped by 4 bases and J by 4 bases, with 16 bases between them. The CDR3 covers 15 residues. Germline V gives CDR1 SGHNT, CDR2 YENEEA. The CDR3 is CASSSTSGVGETQYF. CDR3 bases: TGTGCCAGCAGCTCTACTTCCGGGGTAGGAGAGACCCAGTACTTC.

The rearrangement uses TRBV9 and TRBJ2-7; possibly TRBD1 for D (5 bases). This CDR3 has 14 amino acids. Germline V gene lookup returns CDR1 SGDLS and CDR2 YYNGEE. V lost 1 base to trimming and J lost 1 base, with 9 bases between them. The CDR3 loop reads CASSVTAGSYEQYF. CDR3 DNA sequence: TGTGCCAGCAGCGTAACCGCAGGGTCCTACGAGCAGTACTTC.

The gene calls are TRBV11-3 and TRBJ2-1; 10 bases agree with TRBD2. CDR3 length equals 15 residues. Germline CDR1 SGHNT, CDR2 YENEEA. V shed 2 bases and J 9 bases; nucleotides not matched to a gene: 7. The CDR3 DNA is TGTGCCAGCAGCTTACTAGCGGGAGAGAATAGTGAGCAGTTCTTC. This sequence encodes CASSLLAGENSEQFF. The complete variable domain, with remaining parts taken from reference TRBV11-3 and TRBJ2-1, reads EAGVVQSPRYKIIEKKQPVAFWCNPISGHNTLYWYLQNLGQGPELLIRYENEEAVDDSQLPKDRFSAERLKGVDSTLKIQPAELGDSAVYLCASSLLAGENSEQFFGPGTRLTVL.

This clone was observed a handful of times. The rearrangement joins TRBV11-3 to TRBJ1-6; D gene uncertain. CDR1 is SGHNT and CDR2 is YENEEA in the germline V gene. V was clipped by 0 bases and J by 0 bases, with 6 bases between them. The CDR3 runs to 16 residues. CDR3 sequence (DNA): TGTGCCAGCAGCTTAGACCACAGCTCCTATAATTCACCCCTCCACTTT. This gives the protein CASSLDHSSYNSPLHF. The entire variable domain, with the rest obtained from reference TRBV11-3 and TRBJ1-6, is as follows: EAGVVQSPRYKIIEKKQPVAFWCNPISGHNTLYWYLQNLGQGPELLIRYENEEAVDDSQLPKDRFSAERLKGVDSTLKIQPAELGDSAVYLCASSLDHSSYNSPLHFGNGTRLTVT.

This clone has more than one count but fewer than ten. V is TRBV11-3 and J is TRBJ2-1; weak D call: TRBD2 (6 bases). The ends were cut back, 3 bases at V and 7 bases at J, with 13 bases in the middle. The CDR3 is 14 amino acids. CDR1 and CDR2 from the germline V gene are SGHNT and YENEEA. Here the CDR3 reads CASSLAAGGNEQFF. CDR3 sequence (DNA): TGTGCCAGCAGCTTGGCGGCCGGGGGTAATGAGCAGTTCTTC.

This clone has more than one count but fewer than ten. The V gene is TRBV28, the J gene TRBJ1-2; D gene uncertain. The germline V gene has CDR1 MDHEN and CDR2 SYDVKM. Deletions cut 4 bases from V and 4 bases from J, with 13 bases between. CDR3 length: 14 amino acids. The CDR3: CASSSQSGFYGYTF. Here the CDR3 DNA reads TGTGCCAGCAGTTCTCAGTCGGGTTTCTATGGCTACACCTTC.

The chain employs TRBV30 and TRBJ2-1; D perhaps matches TRBD2 (5 bases). The CDR3 consists of 15 residues. Germline V CDR1 and CDR2: GTSNPN, SVGIG (reference sequence). Trimming took off 4 bases at V and 1 base at J, with 14 bases between the two ends. CDR3 protein: CAWKREAASYNEQFF. Here the CDR3 DNA reads TGTGCCTGGAAGAGGGAAGCTGCATCCTACAATGAGCAGTTCTTC.

The chain has TRBV6-8 and TRBJ1-3; D gene ambiguous. The CDR3 extends over 13 amino acids. V was pared by 4 bases and J by 8 bases, with 12 bases between. CDR1 and CDR2 (germline): MNHGY, SAAAGT. The chain's CDR3 is CASSSPFGHTIYF. The CDR3 coding sequence is TGTGCCAGCAGTTCCCCTTTCGGGCACACCATATATTTT.

V is TRBV28 and J is TRBJ1-2; 7 positions match TRBD1. Trimming took 6 bases from V and 5 from J; bases not matched to a gene: 3. The CDR3 is 12 amino acids. Per the germline V gene, CDR1 is MDHEN and CDR2 is SYDVKM. CDR3 sequence: CASSLTGYGYTF. The CDR3 region has the DNA TGTGCCAGCAGCCTGACAGGGTATGGCTACACCTTC.

The chain recombines TRBV10-3 with TRBJ2-7; 7 bases align to TRBD2. Trimming removed 0 bases from V and 2 bases from J; junction bases left unmatched: 4. The CDR3 sequence is 15 residues long. The germline V gene has CDR1 ENHRY and CDR2 SYGVKD. The CDR3 here is CAISESERGTYEQYF. CDR3 nucleotides: TGTGCCATCAGTGAGTCGGAGCGGGGAACCTACGAGCAGTACTTC.

The chain recombines TRBV11-3 with TRBJ2-7; a possible D gene is TRBD2 (5 bases). V lost 1 base to trimming and J lost 3 bases, with 10 bases between them. This CDR3 contains 14 residues. CDR1 and CDR2 from the germline V gene are SGHNT and YENEEA. CDR3 loop: CASSLGTGNYEQYF. The DNA of the CDR3 is TGTGCCAGCAGCTTAGGGACTGGTAACTACGAGCAGTACTTC.

This clone was counted only a few times. The rearrangement links TRBV11-3 to TRBJ2-3; 12 nucleotides agree with TRBD2. The J segment lost 3 bases and the V segment lost 5 bases, leaving 6 bases of the junction unmatched. Per the germline V gene, CDR1 is SGHNT and CDR2 is YENEEA. The CDR3 loop spans 16 amino acids. The CDR3: CASSLSTSGGTDTQYF. The CDR3 DNA follows: TGTGCCAGCAGCCTTTCGACTAGCGGGGGAACAGATACGCAGTATTTT.

This clone was detected only a few times. The chain couples TRBV11-3 to TRBJ1-1, with no clear D. CDR1 SGHNT and CDR2 YENEEA come from the germline V gene. Trimming took 5 bases from V and 0 from J, leaving 22 bases between them. The CDR3 runs 18 residues. The DNA of the CDR3 is TGTGCCAGCAGCCCCCGTACGGGATCCAACCGAGTGAACACTGAAGCTTTCTTT. It specifies CASSPRTGSNRVNTEAFF.

This clone was found once. The rearrangement links TRBV30 to TRBJ1-2; 7 bases fit TRBD1. The V gene end was trimmed by 4 bases and the J gene end by 0 bases; junction bases not matched to a gene: 2. CDR3 length: 13 residues. In germline, CDR1 is GTSNPN, CDR2 SVGIG (reference sequence). This CDR3 reads CAWMDRSNYGYTF. The CDR3, as DNA: TGTGCCTGGATGGACAGGTCTAACTATGGCTACACCTTC.

This clone has only a few counts. V usage is TRBV2 and J usage is TRBJ2-7; D possibly uses TRBD1 or TRBD2 (5 bases each). V dropped 6 bases and J dropped 7 bases, with 25 bases sitting between them. Germline CDR1 SNHLY, CDR2 FYNNEI. The CDR3 sequence is 16 residues long. In nucleotides, the CDR3 is TGTGCCAGCAGCGGATGGGACGGAGGCGCTACGGGGGAGCAGTACTTC. This sequence encodes CASSGWDGGATGEQYF.

DNA of the CDR3: TGCGCCAGCAGGGGCAGGGGGGGAGAAAAACTGTTTTTT. This codes for CASRGRGGEKLFF. This chain links TRBV23-1 with TRBJ1-4, with 7 bases lining up with TRBD1. TRBV23-1 is given ORF status, its function remaining uncertain. V trimming: 6 bases; J trimming: 8 bases; junction bases outside the gene matches: 6. The CDR3 contains 13 residues.

The chain has TRBV28 and TRBJ2-1, with D perhaps TRBD2 (6 bases). The CDR3 has 16 residues. V dropped 6 bases and J dropped 7 bases, with 22 bases sitting between them. Per germline, CDR1 MDHEN and CDR2 SYDVKM. The CDR3 loop is CASSPGGGIGGNEQFF. CDR3 coding DNA: TGTGCCAGCAGCCCTGGTGGCGGGATCGGAGGAAATGAGCAGTTCTTC.

This chain joins TRBV4-1 and TRBJ2-2; no clear D. CDR1 and CDR2 from the germline V gene are MGHRA and YSYEKL. This CDR3 comprises 16 residues. The V and J ends lost 0 bases and 3 bases respectively, with 11 bases between them. The CDR3 region is CASSQEKGPYTGELFF. The CDR3 nucleotides read TGCGCCAGCAGCCAAGAGAAGGGTCCGTACACCGGGGAGCTGTTTTTT.

This chain links TRBV19 with TRBJ1-6, with 10 bases lining up with TRBD1. Trimming removed 5 bases from V and 9 bases from J; junction bases left unmatched: 7. This CDR3 spans 15 amino acids. CDR1 and CDR2 (germline): LNHDA, SQIVND (reference sequence). The CDR3 DNA reads TGTGCCAGTAGTGCCGCGACAGGGGGCAGTTCACCCCTCCACTTT. Its translation: CASSAATGGSSPLHF.

By share, this clone counts as medium-sized. CDR3 sequence: CASSLTQGAGEQYF. The CDR3 DNA is TGTGCCAGCAGCTTAACACAGGGGGCGGGCGAGCAGTACTTC. This sequence joins TRBV11-3 and TRBJ2-7; TRBD1 agrees at 9 bases. This CDR3 region has 14 residues. Germline V gene sequence: CDR1 SGHNT, CDR2 YENEEA. J lost 6 bases, V lost 2 bases, and 5 bases had no gene match. Using reference TRBV11-3 and TRBJ2-7 for the parts outside the CDR3, the full variable domain is EAGVVQSPRYKIIEKKQPVAFWCNPISGHNTLYWYLQNLGQGPELLIRYENEEAVDDSQLPKDRFSAERLKGVDSTLKIQPAELGDSAVYLCASSLTQGAGEQYFGPGTRLTVT.